The rows below give T cell receptor beta chains drawn from one sample of a study of T cell responses to AZD1222 COVID-19 vaccine. Some clones are missing from TCRdb's copy, which holds only in-frame ones; the method was immunoSEQ multiplex PCR. The sample carries tens of thousands of clones, 75% to 90% recorded once. Sequencing was performed on peripheral blood, taken 28 days after the second AZD1222 dose. All receptors derive from an adult who received the AZD1222 COVID-19 vaccine. Both conserved end residues are part of each CDR3. The D gene is left open where the match is weak. Size tells how often a clone was seen (once, few, many) or the class of an expanded clone, and some rows leave it out.

>TRBJ2-2|TRBV6-1|.|TRBD2
CASSGTSLAGRRVGELFF
TGTGCCAGCAGTGGGACCTCTCTAGCGGGGAGACGAGTCGGGGAGCTGTTTTTT
>TRBJ2-7|TRBV7-2|.|TRBD2
CASSPGLAGYEQYF
TGTGCCAGCAGCCCCGGGCTAGCGGGCTACGAGCAGTACTTC
>TRBJ1-2|TRBV10-3|.|.
CAISGPGNYGYTF
TGTGCCATCAGTGGACCGGGGAACTATGGCTACACCTTC
>TRBJ1-3|TRBV7-2|.|.
CASSLSGGNTIYF
TGTGCCAGCAGCTTAAGCGGGGGAAACACCATATATTTT
>TRBJ1-2|TRBV6-6|.|.
CASSYLLAGNGYTF
TGTGCCAGCAGTTACCTTCTAGCGGGGAATGGCTACACCTTC
>TRBJ2-7|TRBV5-1|.|.
CASSPEGYEQYF
TGCGCCAGCAGCCCAGAGGGCTACGAGCAGTACTTC
>TRBJ1-2|TRBV28|.|.
CASSLTRVRGYTF
TGTGCCAGCAGTTTAACGAGGGTTCGGGGCTACACCTTC
>TRBJ1-2|TRBV18|.|.
CASSRDLGDYGYTF
TGTGCCAGCTCAAGGGATCTCGGGGACTATGGCTACACCTTC
>TRBJ2-3|TRBV5-1|.|TRBD2
CASSSGLAGPTDTQYF
TGCGCCAGCAGCTCCGGACTAGCGGGCCCCACAGATACGCAGTATTTT
>TRBJ2-7|TRBV15|once|.
CATSRDLSGASYEQYF
TGTGCCACCAGCAGAGATCTCTCGGGGGCCTCCTACGAGCAGTACTTC
>TRBJ1-3|TRBV9|.|.
CASSPNPARASGNTIYF
TGTGCCAGCAGCCCTAATCCCGCCAGGGCCTCTGGAAACACCATATATTTT
>TRBJ1-2|TRBV10-3|.|.
CAISATGNYGYTF
TGTGCCATCAGTGCAACAGGGAACTATGGCTACACCTTC
>TRBJ1-3|TRBV11-3|.|.
CASSRGGNTIYF
TGTGCCAGCAGCCGCGGGGGAAACACCATATATTTT
>TRBJ2-1|TRBV6-2/TRBV6-3|.|.
CASSYPVRGHNEQFF
TGTGCCAGCAGTTACCCCGTGAGGGGCCACAATGAGCAGTTCTTC
>TRBJ2-7|TRBV15|.|TRBD1
CATTWDRGEQYF
TGTGCCACCACCTGGGACAGGGGGGAGCAGTACTTC